This TCR beta chain stems from a study of immune evolution from preneoplasia to lung adenocarcinoma. Regarding the study as a whole: Clonality was highest in normal lung, lower in later-stage lesions apparently.

Patient tissue came from resections in Japan or China, 2014–2017. Details on this clone: As yet, its antigen is unknown.

The protocol was immunoSEQ multiplex PCR, while the TCRdb copy is restricted to in-frame clones and leaves out a portion. The data contain approximately 4,200 clones, about three quarters of them singletons. This CDR3 is 13 amino acids long. CDR1 and CDR2 from the germline V gene are WNHNN and SYGVQD (reference sequence). V lost 0 bases, J lost 9 bases, and 12 bases lay in between. This TCR came from a donor older than 65 with lung adenocarcinoma. Input material: FFPE adjacent normal lung tissue. This chain links TRBV10-1 with TRBJ2-7; possible D gene TRBD2, 5 bases. The CDR3 DNA reads as TGCGCCAGCAGTGAGTCGATTCCGGGGTGGCAGTACTTC. This encodes CASSESIPGWQYF.